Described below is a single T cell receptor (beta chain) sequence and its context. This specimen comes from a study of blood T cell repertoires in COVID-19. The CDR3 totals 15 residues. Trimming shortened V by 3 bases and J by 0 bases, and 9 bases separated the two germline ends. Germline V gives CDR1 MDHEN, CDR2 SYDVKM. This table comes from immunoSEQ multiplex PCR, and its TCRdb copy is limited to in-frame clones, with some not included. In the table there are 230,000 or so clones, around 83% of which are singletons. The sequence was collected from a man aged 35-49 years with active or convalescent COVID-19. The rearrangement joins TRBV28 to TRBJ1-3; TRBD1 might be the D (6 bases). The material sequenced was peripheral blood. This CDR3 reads CASSLEGGSGNTIYF. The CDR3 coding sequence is TGTGCCAGCAGTTTGGAAGGGGGCTCTGGAAACACCATATATTTT.